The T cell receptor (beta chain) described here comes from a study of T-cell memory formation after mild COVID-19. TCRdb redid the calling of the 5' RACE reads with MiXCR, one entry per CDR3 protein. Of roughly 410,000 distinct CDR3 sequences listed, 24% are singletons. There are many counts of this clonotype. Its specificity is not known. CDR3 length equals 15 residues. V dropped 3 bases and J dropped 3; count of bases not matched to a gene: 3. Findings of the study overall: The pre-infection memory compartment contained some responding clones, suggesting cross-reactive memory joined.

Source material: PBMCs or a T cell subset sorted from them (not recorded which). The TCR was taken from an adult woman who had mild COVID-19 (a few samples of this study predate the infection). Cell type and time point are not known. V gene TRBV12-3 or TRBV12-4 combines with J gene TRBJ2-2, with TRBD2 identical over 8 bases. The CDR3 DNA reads TGTGCCAGCAGTTTGGCGGGGGGATACACCGGGGAGCTGTTTTTT. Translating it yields CASSLAGGYTGELFF.